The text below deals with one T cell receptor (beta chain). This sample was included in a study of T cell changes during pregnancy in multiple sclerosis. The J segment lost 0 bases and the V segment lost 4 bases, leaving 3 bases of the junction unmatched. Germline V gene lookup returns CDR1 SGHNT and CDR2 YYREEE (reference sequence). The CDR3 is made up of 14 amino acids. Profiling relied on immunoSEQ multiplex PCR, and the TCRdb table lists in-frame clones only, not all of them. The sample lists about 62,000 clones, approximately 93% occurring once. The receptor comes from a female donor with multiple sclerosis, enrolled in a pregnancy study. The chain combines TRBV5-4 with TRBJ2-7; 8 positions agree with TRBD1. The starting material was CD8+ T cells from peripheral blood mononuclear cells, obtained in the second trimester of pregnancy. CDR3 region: CASSGGQGSYEQYF. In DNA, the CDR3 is TGTGCCAGCAGCGGTGGACAGGGCTCCTACGAGCAGTACTTC.